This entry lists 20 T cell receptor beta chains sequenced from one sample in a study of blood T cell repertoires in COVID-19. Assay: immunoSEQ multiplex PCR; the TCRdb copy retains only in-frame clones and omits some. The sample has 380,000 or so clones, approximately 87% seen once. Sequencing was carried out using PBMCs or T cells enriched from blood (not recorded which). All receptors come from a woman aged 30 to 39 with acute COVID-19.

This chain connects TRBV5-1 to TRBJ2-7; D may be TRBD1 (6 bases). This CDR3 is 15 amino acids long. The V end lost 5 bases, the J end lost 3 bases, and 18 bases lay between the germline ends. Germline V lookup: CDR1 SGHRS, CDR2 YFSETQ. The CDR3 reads CASRINTGSNYEQYF. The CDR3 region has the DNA TGCGCCAGCAGGATCAACACAGGGTCCAACTACGAGCAGTACTTC.

CDR3 in DNA: TGTGCCAGCAGCGCGTGGGGACAGGGCGGAAACACCATATATTTT. This encodes CASSAWGQGGNTIYF. The chain joins TRBV7-2 to TRBJ1-3; TRBD1 matches at 9 bases. With 5 bases clipped from V and 4 bases from J, the junction kept 6 bases outside the gene matches. CDR1 and CDR2 from the germline V gene are SGHTA and FQGNSA. The CDR3 covers 15 residues.

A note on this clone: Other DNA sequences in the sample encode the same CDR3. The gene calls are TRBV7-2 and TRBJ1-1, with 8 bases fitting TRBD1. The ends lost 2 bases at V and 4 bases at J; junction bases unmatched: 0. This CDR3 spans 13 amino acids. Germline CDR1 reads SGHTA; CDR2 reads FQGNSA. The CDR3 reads CASSLTGGTEAFF. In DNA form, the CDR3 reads TGTGCCAGCAGCTTAACAGGGGGCACTGAAGCTTTCTTT.

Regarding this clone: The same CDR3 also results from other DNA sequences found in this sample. The CDR3 region has the DNA TGTGCCAGCAGCTTGACCGGGGATTCACCCCTCCACTTT. As protein: CASSLTGDSPLHF. The chain couples TRBV7-9 to TRBJ1-6; D remains ambiguous. The CDR3 totals 13 residues. CDR1 and CDR2 (germline): SEHNR, FQNEAQ (reference sequence). V was trimmed by 3 bases and J by 8 bases, leaving 8 bases between them.

CDR3 in amino acids: CAWSQESNEKLFF. The CDR3 DNA reads as TGTGCCTGGAGTCAAGAGTCTAATGAAAAACTGTTTTTT. The V and J genes are TRBV30 and TRBJ1-4; no clear D. The CDR3 runs 13 residues. Germline CDR1 reads GTSNPN; CDR2 reads SVGIG (reference sequence). The ends were cut back, 2 bases at V and 3 bases at J, with 7 bases in the middle. The complete variable domain, with remaining parts taken from reference TRBV30 and TRBJ1-4, reads SQTIHQWPATLVQPVGSPLSLECTVEGTSNPNLYWYRQAAGRGLQLLFYSVGIGQISSEVPQNLSASRPQDRQFILSSKKLLLSDSGFYLCAWSQESNEKLFFGSGTQLSVL.

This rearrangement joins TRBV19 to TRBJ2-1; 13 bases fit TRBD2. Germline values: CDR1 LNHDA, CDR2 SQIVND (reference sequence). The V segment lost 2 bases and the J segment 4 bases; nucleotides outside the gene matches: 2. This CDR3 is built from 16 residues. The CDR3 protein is CASSIRTSGGYNEQFF. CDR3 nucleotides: TGTGCCAGTAGTATAAGGACTAGCGGGGGTTACAATGAGCAGTTCTTC.

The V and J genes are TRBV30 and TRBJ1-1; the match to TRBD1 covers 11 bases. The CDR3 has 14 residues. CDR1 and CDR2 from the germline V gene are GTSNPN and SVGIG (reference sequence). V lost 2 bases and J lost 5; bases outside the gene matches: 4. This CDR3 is CAWSPGTGGTEAFF. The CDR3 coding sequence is TGTGCCTGGAGTCCCGGGACAGGGGGAACTGAAGCTTTCTTT.

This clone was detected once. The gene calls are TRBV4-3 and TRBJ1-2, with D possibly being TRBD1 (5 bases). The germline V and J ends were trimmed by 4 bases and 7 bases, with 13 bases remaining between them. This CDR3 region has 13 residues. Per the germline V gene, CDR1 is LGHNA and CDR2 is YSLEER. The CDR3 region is CASSRQAGVGYTF. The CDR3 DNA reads TGCGCCAGCAGCCGACAAGCGGGGGTTGGCTACACCTTC.

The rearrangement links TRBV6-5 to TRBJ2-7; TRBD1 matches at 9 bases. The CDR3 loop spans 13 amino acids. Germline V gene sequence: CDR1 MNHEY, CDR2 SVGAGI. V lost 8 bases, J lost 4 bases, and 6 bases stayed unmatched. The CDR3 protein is CASGTGTVYEQYF. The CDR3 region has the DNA TGTGCCAGCGGGACAGGGACCGTTTACGAGCAGTACTTC.

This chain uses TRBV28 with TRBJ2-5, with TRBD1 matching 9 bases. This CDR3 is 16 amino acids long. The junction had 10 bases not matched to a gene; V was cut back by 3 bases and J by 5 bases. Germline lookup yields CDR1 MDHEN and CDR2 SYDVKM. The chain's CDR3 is CASSLPGQGRWETQYF. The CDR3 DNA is TGTGCCAGCAGTTTGCCGGGACAGGGTAGGTGGGAGACCCAGTACTTC.

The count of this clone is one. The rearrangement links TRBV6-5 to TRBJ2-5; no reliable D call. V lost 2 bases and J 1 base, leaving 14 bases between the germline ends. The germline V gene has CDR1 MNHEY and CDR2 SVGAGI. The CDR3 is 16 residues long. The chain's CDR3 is CASSYVFLASQETQYF. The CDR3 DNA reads TGTGCCAGCAGTTACGTGTTTTTAGCATCCCAAGAGACCCAGTACTTC.

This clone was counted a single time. The CDR3 DNA reads TGCGCCAGCAGTGAAGCGGGGGACCCCTACGAGCAGTACTTC. It encodes CASSEAGDPYEQYF. The chain links TRBV10-1 to TRBJ2-7, with TRBD2 matching 8 bases. CDR1 is WNHNN and CDR2 is SYGVQD in the germline V gene (reference sequence). After removal of 3 bases from V and 2 bases from J, the junction contained 3 bases not matched to a gene. The CDR3 contains 14 residues.

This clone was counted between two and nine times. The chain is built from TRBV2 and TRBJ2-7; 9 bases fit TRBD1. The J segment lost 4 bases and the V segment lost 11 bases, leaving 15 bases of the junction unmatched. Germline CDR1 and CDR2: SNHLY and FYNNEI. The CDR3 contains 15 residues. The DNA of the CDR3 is TGTGCCTCTAGGTCCGGGACAGGGTATGGGTACGAGCAGTACTTC. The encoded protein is CASRSGTGYGYEQYF.

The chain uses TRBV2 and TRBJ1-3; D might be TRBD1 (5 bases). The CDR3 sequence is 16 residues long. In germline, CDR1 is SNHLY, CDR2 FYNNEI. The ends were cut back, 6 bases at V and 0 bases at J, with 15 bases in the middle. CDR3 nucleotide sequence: TGTGCCAGCAGCCGAAACCAGGGAATCTCTGGAAACACCATATATTTT. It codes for CASSRNQGISGNTIYF.

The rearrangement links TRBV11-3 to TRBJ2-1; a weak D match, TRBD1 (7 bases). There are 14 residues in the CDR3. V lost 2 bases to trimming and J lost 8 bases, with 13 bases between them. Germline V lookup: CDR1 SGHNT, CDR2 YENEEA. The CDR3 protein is CASSLQGGGDEQFF. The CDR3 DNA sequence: TGTGCCAGCAGCTTACAAGGGGGCGGGGATGAGCAGTTCTTC.

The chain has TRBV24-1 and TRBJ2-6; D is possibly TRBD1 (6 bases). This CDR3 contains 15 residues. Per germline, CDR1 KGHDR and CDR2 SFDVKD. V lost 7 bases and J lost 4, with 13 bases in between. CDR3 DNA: TGTGCCACCAGCCAACCAGGGGTGGGGGCCAACGTCCTGACTTTC. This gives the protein CATSQPGVGANVLTF.

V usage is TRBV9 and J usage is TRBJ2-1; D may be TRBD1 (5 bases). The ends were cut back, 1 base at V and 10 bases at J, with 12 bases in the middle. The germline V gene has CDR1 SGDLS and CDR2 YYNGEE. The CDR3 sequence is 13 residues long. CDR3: CASSVNDRPEQFF. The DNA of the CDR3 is TGTGCCAGCAGCGTAAATGACAGACCCGAGCAGTTCTTC.

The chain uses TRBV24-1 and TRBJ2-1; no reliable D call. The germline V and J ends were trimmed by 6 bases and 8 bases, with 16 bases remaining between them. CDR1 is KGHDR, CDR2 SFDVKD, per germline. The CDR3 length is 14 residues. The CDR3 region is CATSSPNFIHEQFF. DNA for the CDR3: TGTGCCACCAGTAGCCCCAACTTCATCCATGAGCAGTTCTTC.

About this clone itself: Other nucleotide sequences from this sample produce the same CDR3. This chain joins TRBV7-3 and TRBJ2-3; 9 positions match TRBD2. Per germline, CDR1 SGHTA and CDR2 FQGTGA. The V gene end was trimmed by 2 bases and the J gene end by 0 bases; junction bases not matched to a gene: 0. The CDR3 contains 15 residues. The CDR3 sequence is CASSLAGGSTDTQYF. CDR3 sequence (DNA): TGTGCCAGCAGCTTAGCGGGAGGGAGCACAGATACGCAGTATTTT.

CDR3 in amino acids: CASSQMGGLGGYTEAFF. In DNA form, the CDR3 reads TGTGCCAGCAGCCAGATGGGGGGGCTTGGAGGATATACTGAAGCTTTCTTT. The chain uses TRBV7-3 and TRBJ1-1, with D perhaps matching TRBD1 (6 bases). V gave up 5 bases and J gave up 5 bases, with 24 bases separating them. Looked up from germline, CDR1 is SGHTA and CDR2 is FQGTGA. This CDR3 has 17 amino acids.